Listed below are T cell receptor beta chains from one sample, sequenced in a study of T cells in Graves' hyperthyroidism and ophthalmopathy. Via MiXCR, TCRdb re-called the multiplex PCR reads, giving one row per CDR3 protein. This table has 450,000 to 700,000 distinct CDR3 sequences, 35% to 55% appearing once. The source material was peripheral blood or thyroid tissue (not recorded which). All receptors derive from an adult woman with Graves' disease, either hyperthyroidism or ophthalmopathy (not recorded which). CDR3s leave out the opening cysteine and the closing phenylalanine or tryptophan. Clone size is not always given. Where it is, it says once, few, many or a class for expanded clones.

J gene | clone size | V gene | CDR3 protein
TRBJ1-1 | once | TRBV24-1 | ATSESGRNSEAF
TRBJ2-5 | - | TRBV15 | ATSRVGRKETQY
TRBJ2-5 | many | TRBV7-9 | ASTSVGVPETQY
TRBJ1-6 | many | TRBV20-1 | SALPTGANSPLH
TRBJ2-5 | many | TRBV7-3 | ASSLRSGGLQTQY
TRBJ2-2 | many | TRBV2 | ASSIGGGGELF
TRBJ1-6 | few | TRBV2 | ASRRQGSSPLH
TRBJ1-2 | - | TRBV7-9 | ASAINRGGMGYT
TRBJ2-2 | many | TRBV11-2 | ASSLLAGGYTGELF
TRBJ1-1 | - | TRBV20-1 | SARDEGGNTEAF
TRBJ1-5 | - | TRBV20-1 | SASGLGLSNQPQH
TRBJ1-1 | many | TRBV10-2 | ASSSGMGASEAF
TRBJ1-1 | many | TRBV4-1 | ASSQVGTGTEAF
TRBJ1-3 | many | TRBV9 | ASSVATGTGRNTIY
TRBJ2-5 | many | TRBV29-1 | SVSRATGETQY
TRBJ1-1 | many | TRBV19 | ASSNGGGGVKWIDTEAF
TRBJ2-5 | - | TRBV9 | ASSVGSWGETQY
TRBJ1-1 | - | TRBV2 | ASSPAGIKVTEAF
TRBJ1-2 | few | TRBV29-1 | SAVGGLGYT
TRBJ1-2 | - | TRBV7-8 | ASSLEFRNYGYT
TRBJ1-6 | - | TRBV10-3 | ASSTGSGTPPH
TRBJ1-1 | many | TRBV30 | AWSVDMNTEAF
TRBJ1-5 | few | TRBV6-6 | ASSVWFVGRIQPQH
TRBJ1-1 | few | TRBV25-1 | ASTLGQTTEAF
TRBJ1-1 | many | TRBV7-6 | ASSFQATLNTEAF
TRBJ2-2 | - | TRBV10-3 | AINPATASGELF
TRBJ2-2 | - | TRBV11-2 | ASSQGGSRPGELF
TRBJ1-1 | many | TRBV7-9 | ASSFQGGTEAF
TRBJ1-5 | once | TRBV10-3 | AISVIVTGNSDQPQH
TRBJ2-7 | many | TRBV10-3 | ATKQGSYEQY
TRBJ1-6 | - | TRBV20-1 | SASGTGYSPLH
TRBJ1-2 | many | TRBV27 | ASSPSPGQTNYGYT
TRBJ1-2 | - | TRBV10-2 | ASSFQGRGYT
TRBJ1-1 | few | TRBV28 | ASSSPTGEGEAF
TRBJ2-7 | - | TRBV29-1 | SVEEGGSYEQY
TRBJ1-5 | - | TRBV19 | ASSIRPGTGSQPQH
TRBJ2-5 | - | TRBV20-1 | SAEDSGVGETQY
TRBJ1-2 | - | TRBV10-3 | AIAAGGGYT
TRBJ1-3 | - | TRBV9 | ASSGSRDGGRRNTIY
TRBJ2-7 | - | TRBV20-1 | SASKGQISSYGQY
TRBJ2-7 | many | TRBV6-6 | ASTPRQGTYYEQY
TRBJ1-1 | few | TRBV7-2 | ASSLGSGIWTEAF
TRBJ1-4 | many | TRBV7-2 | ASSLRAGRNEKLF
TRBJ1-3 | many | TRBV10-3 | AISGLGNTIY
TRBJ1-2 | - | TRBV5-1 | ASVRGGGSVSGYT
TRBJ2-2 | many | TRBV20-1 | SASRRGGQRPGELF
TRBJ2-7 | few | TRBV7-8 | ASSDTGFVSYEQY
TRBJ1-6 | - | TRBV28 | ASSRLRDVNSPLH
TRBJ2-5 | - | TRBV7-9 | ASSLWRQETQY
TRBJ1-5 | - | TRBV12-3/TRBV12-4 | ASSLARGSSNQPQH
TRBJ2-7 | many | TRBV19 | ASSIDRDSSYEQY
TRBJ2-2 | - | TRBV7-9 | ASSSGRPDEQF
TRBJ2-6 | few | TRBV15 | ATSRVGTSGANVLT